A single sample is the source of the 32 T cell receptor beta chains below, sequenced in a study of long-term antiretroviral therapy in people with HIV. With survey level as its setting, the immunoSEQ assay was v3.0. Clones were sequenced by immunoSEQ multiplex PCR, and TCRdb holds only the in-frame ones, with some missing. The data contain some 15,000 clones, 75% to 85% of them singletons. Sequenced here: unsorted PBMCs, sampled 3.1 years after starting antiretroviral therapy. These receptors were taken from a middle-aged man with HIV.

This clone was seen more than once but under ten times. This chain joins TRBV27 and TRBJ1-1; a possible D gene is TRBD1 (5 bases). The V end was cut by 1 base, the J end by 6 bases, with 18 bases between. This CDR3 contains 16 residues. Per the germline V gene, CDR1 is MNHEY and CDR2 is SMNVEV (reference sequence). The DNA for the CDR3 is TGTGCCAGCAGTTTATTCTCACCGGGGGATGGAGCTGAAGCTTTCTTT. Its protein product is CASSLFSPGDGAEAFF.

The chain uses TRBV6-1 and TRBJ1-4; D gene unclear. The CDR3 extends over 13 amino acids. Germline loops: CDR1 MNHNS, CDR2 SASEGT. V was trimmed by 7 bases and J by 7 bases, leaving 13 bases between them. The CDR3 is CASTPPSPEKLFF. The DNA for the CDR3 is TGTGCCAGCACGCCCCCGTCGCCTGAAAAACTGTTTTTT.

The rearrangement uses TRBV19 and TRBJ2-3; D gene uncertain. V lost 7 bases and J lost 0, with 17 bases in between. In germline, CDR1 is LNHDA, CDR2 SQIVND (reference sequence). The CDR3 runs 16 residues. The CDR3 DNA reads TGTGCCAGTAACCAAGGTATCAGCGTAAGCACAGATACGCAGTATTTT. Protein sequence: CASNQGISVSTDTQYF.

The rearrangement joins TRBV14 to TRBJ1-2; D not resolved. The germline V gene has CDR1 SGHDN and CDR2 FVKESK. The V end lost 0 bases, the J end lost 6 bases, and 14 bases lay between the germline ends. This CDR3 comprises 15 residues. The CDR3 is CASSQDRSRLDGYTF. CDR3 coding DNA: TGTGCCAGCAGCCAAGATAGGAGCAGGCTCGATGGCTACACCTTC.

The CDR3 loop reads CASSLGVSMKNGYTF. As DNA, the CDR3 is TGTGCCAGCAGCTTAGGGGTCTCGATGAAAAATGGCTACACCTTC. The V call is TRBV13, the J call TRBJ1-2; D remains ambiguous. The CDR3 is 15 residues long. V was pared by 0 bases and J by 6 bases, with 14 bases between. Germline CDR1 PRHDT, CDR2 FYEKMQ (reference sequence).

V gene TRBV27 combines with J gene TRBJ1-4, with D perhaps TRBD1 (6 bases). Germline lookup yields CDR1 MNHEY and CDR2 SMNVEV (reference sequence). Trimming shortened V by 6 bases and J by 4 bases, and 15 bases separated the two germline ends. The CDR3 sequence is 15 residues long. The CDR3: CASRGSTGFNEKLFF. CDR3 sequence (DNA): TGTGCCAGCAGGGGGTCGACAGGATTTAATGAAAAACTGTTTTTT.

This chain connects TRBV2 to TRBJ1-2; D call uncertain. This CDR3 comprises 14 residues. Between the trimmed V and J ends, which lost 3 bases and 3 bases, there was a span of 11 bases. Germline CDR1 reads SNHLY; CDR2 reads FYNNEI. The CDR3 sequence: CASSEDRRDYGYTF. The CDR3 region has the DNA TGTGCCAGCAGTGAGGACCGACGGGACTATGGCTACACCTTC.

The CDR3 nucleotides read TGTGCTAGTTCTGGGACAGGGCGGGGGGACACTGAAGCTTTCTTT. Protein sequence: CASSGTGRGDTEAFF. The chain is built from TRBV12-5 and TRBJ1-1; 9 bases agree with TRBD1. J gave up 3 bases and V 8 bases, and 10 bases lay outside the gene matches. CDR1 and CDR2 from the germline V gene are LGHNT and FRNRAP. The CDR3 consists of 15 residues.

The gene calls are TRBV15 and TRBJ2-2, with a possible D match to TRBD1 (6 bases). CDR1 is LNHNV, CDR2 YYDKDF, per germline (reference sequence). The germline V and J ends were trimmed by 8 bases and 4 bases, with 26 bases remaining between them. This CDR3 spans 18 amino acids. The CDR3 sequence: CATHSIYSQTGATGELFF. The CDR3 DNA is TGTGCCACCCACTCTATATATTCACAGACAGGTGCCACCGGGGAGCTGTTTTTT. The variable domain in full, with the rest retrieved from reference TRBV15 and TRBJ2-2, is DAMVIQNPRYQVTQFGKPVTLSCSQTLNHNVMYWYQQKSSQAPKLLFHYYDKDFNNEADTPDNFQSRRPNTSFCFLDIRSPGLGDTAMYLCATHSIYSQTGATGELFFGEGSRLTVL.

The chain links TRBV2 to TRBJ2-7, with TRBD1 identical over 9 bases. This CDR3 has 16 residues. The J segment lost 2 bases and the V segment lost 6 bases, leaving 11 bases of the junction unmatched. The germline V gene encodes CDR1 SNHLY and CDR2 FYNNEI. The CDR3 sequence: CASSVAGTGRTYEQYF. The CDR3 DNA is TGTGCCAGCAGCGTTGCCGGGACAGGGAGGACCTACGAGCAGTACTTC.

As to this clone: This same CDR3 is encoded by further DNA sequences in the sample. The rearrangement joins TRBV27 to TRBJ1-1; 7 nucleotides line up with TRBD1. V shed 8 bases, J shed 2 bases, and the junction held 5 bases outside the gene matches. Germline V gene lookup returns CDR1 MNHEY and CDR2 SMNVEV (reference sequence). The CDR3 is 13 amino acids. The CDR3 spells CASSIGGNTEAFF. In DNA, the CDR3 is TGTGCCAGCTCGATAGGGGGCAACACTGAAGCTTTCTTT.

This chain connects TRBV27 to TRBJ2-7; possibly TRBD1 for D (6 bases). The V end lost 1 base, the J end lost 0 bases, and 10 bases lay between the germline ends. This CDR3 has 15 amino acids. CDR1 is MNHEY, CDR2 SMNVEV, per germline (reference sequence). CDR3 in amino acids: CASSLYQGSSYEQYF. DNA for the CDR3: TGTGCCAGCAGTTTATACCAGGGGAGCTCCTACGAGCAGTACTTC.

The V and J genes are TRBV2 and TRBJ1-5; D is unresolved. The V end lost 2 bases, the J end lost 2 bases, and 4 bases lay between the germline ends. CDR1 and CDR2 (germline): SNHLY, FYNNEI. The CDR3 runs 13 residues. The CDR3 DNA follows: TGTGCCAGCAGTGAAAAGGGCAATCAGCCCCAGCATTTT. This sequence encodes CASSEKGNQPQHF.

The chain combines TRBV9 with TRBJ2-7; 12 bases match TRBD2. V was clipped by 4 bases and J by 4 bases; unmatched bases: 3. In germline, CDR1 is SGDLS, CDR2 YYNGEE. The CDR3 loop spans 14 amino acids. The CDR3 nucleotides read TGTGCCAGCAGCCCCGGACTAGCGGGGTACGAGCAGTACTTC. Protein: CASSPGLAGYEQYF.

The CDR3 loop reads CASSYSRVTSYNEQFF. The CDR3 DNA reads as TGTGCCAGCAGTTACTCGCGAGTGACCTCCTACAATGAGCAGTTCTTC. The V call is TRBV6-8, the J call TRBJ2-1; D is ambiguous. The V gene's germline CDR1 is MNHGY and CDR2 SAAAGT. V was pared by 0 bases and J by 0 bases, with 9 bases between. This CDR3 has 16 amino acids.

V and J are TRBV19 and TRBJ2-4, with a weak D call TRBD1 (5 bases). CDR3 length equals 15 residues. Germline loops: CDR1 LNHDA, CDR2 SQIVND (reference sequence). The V and J ends lost 3 bases and 3 bases respectively, with 12 bases between them. The CDR3, as DNA: TGTGCCAGTAGTATTAGTCAGGGCGACAAAAACATTCAGTACTTC. This translates into CASSISQGDKNIQYF.

The chain has TRBV6-1 and TRBJ2-1; TRBD2 agrees at 9 bases. This CDR3 is 15 amino acids long. The germline CDR1 and CDR2 sequences are MNHNS and SASEGT. With V trimmed by 7 bases and J by 8 bases, 12 bases remained unmatched. The CDR3: CASTKGRGGWDEQFF. DNA of the CDR3: TGTGCCAGCACCAAGGGGCGGGGGGGCTGGGATGAGCAGTTCTTC.

This clone showed up just a few times. The chain combines TRBV2 with TRBJ1-6, with D unresolved. CDR1 SNHLY and CDR2 FYNNEI come from the germline V gene. The CDR3 has 14 residues. The V end was cut by 0 bases, the J end by 8 bases, with 8 bases between. Here the CDR3 reads CASSEAPSYSPLHF. CDR3 bases: TGTGCCAGCAGTGAAGCGCCCAGTTATTCACCCCTCCACTTT. The complete variable domain, with remaining parts taken from reference TRBV2 and TRBJ1-6, reads EPEVTQTPSHQVTQMGQEVILRCVPISNHLYFYWYRQILGQKVEFLVSFYNNEISEKSEIFDDQFSVERPDGSNFTLKIRSTKLEDSAMYFCASSEAPSYSPLHFGNGTRLTVT.

This clone was picked up a small number of times. The rearrangement joins TRBV19 to TRBJ2-1, with D possibly matching TRBD2 (7 bases). Germline values: CDR1 LNHDA, CDR2 SQIVND (reference sequence). The CDR3 totals 15 residues. V was clipped by 10 bases and J by 2 bases, with 18 bases between them. The CDR3 bases are TGTGCCACCCTAGGGGGGGCAGGGACCTACAATGAGCAGTTCTTC. Its translation: CATLGGAGTYNEQFF.

The chain links TRBV28 to TRBJ2-7; 7 nucleotides match TRBD2. The CDR3 extends over 12 amino acids. Looked up from germline, CDR1 is MDHEN and CDR2 is SYDVKM. The V and J ends lost 8 bases and 8 bases, in that order; junction bases with no gene match: 9. CDR3 bases: TGTGCCAGCGGGTTCGGGGGGACGCAGCAGTACTTC. Protein: CASGFGGTQQYF.

This chain links TRBV5-6 with TRBJ2-1; D is possibly TRBD1 (5 bases). The CDR3 totals 15 residues. V was cut by 0 bases and J by 5 bases, with 12 bases left in between. From germline, CDR1 is SGHDT and CDR2 YYEEEE. The CDR3 spells CASSLVQGRDNEQFF. CDR3 bases: TGTGCCAGCAGCTTGGTCCAGGGCAGGGACAATGAGCAGTTCTTC.

The chain carries TRBV5-1 and TRBJ1-1; TRBD1 matches 7 bases. The V gene end was trimmed by 4 bases and the J gene end by 4 bases; junction bases not matched to a gene: 10. Germline V lookup: CDR1 SGHRS, CDR2 YFSETQ. The CDR3 is 15 amino acids. CDR3 loop: CASSPRQGGGTEAFF. The CDR3, as DNA: TGCGCCAGCAGCCCTCGACAGGGAGGGGGCACTGAAGCTTTCTTT.

This clone has a handful of counts. This chain links TRBV27 with TRBJ2-7, with 14 bases lining up with TRBD2. There are 16 residues in the CDR3. Trimming cost V 7 bases and J 3 bases; bases outside gene matches: 8. Germline V lookup: CDR1 MNHEY, CDR2 SMNVEV (reference sequence). In DNA form, the CDR3 reads TGTGCCAGCAAAGACGGACTAGCGGGGGGCAACTACGAGCAGTACTTC. This encodes CASKDGLAGGNYEQYF.

V is TRBV7-9 and J is TRBJ2-3; 9 bases match TRBD1. This CDR3 contains 16 residues. The ends lost 2 bases at V and 5 bases at J; junction bases unmatched: 8. The germline CDR1 and CDR2 sequences are SEHNR and FQNEAQ (reference sequence). The CDR3 protein is CASSLMATGGRDTQYF. The CDR3 coding sequence is TGTGCCAGCAGCTTAATGGCGACAGGGGGTAGAGATACGCAGTATTTT.

This chain links TRBV10-3 with TRBJ2-1; TRBD2 aligns across 14 bases. V gave up 10 bases and J gave up 7 bases; unmatched junction bases: 6. The V gene's germline CDR1 is ENHRY and CDR2 SYGVKD. There are 14 residues in the CDR3. CDR3 residues: CATTTSGGANEQFF. The CDR3 DNA follows: TGTGCCACCACGACTAGCGGGGGGGCGAATGAGCAGTTCTTC.

The V call is TRBV30, the J call TRBJ1-1, with D unclear. This CDR3 contains 14 residues. The ends were cut back, 0 bases at V and 0 bases at J, with 8 bases in the middle. Germline CDR1 GTSNPN, CDR2 SVGIG (reference sequence). CDR3 sequence reads: CAWSVGSLNTEAFF. CDR3 DNA: TGTGCCTGGAGTGTAGGTTCGCTGAACACTGAAGCTTTCTTT.

For the CDR3, the DNA is TGTGCCAGCAGTTACGTTCGGAATCAGCCCCAGCATTTT. This encodes CASSYVRNQPQHF. The V gene is TRBV6-5, the J gene TRBJ1-5; D gene ambiguous. The V end was cut by 2 bases, the J end by 4 bases, with 6 bases between. The CDR3 is 13 residues long. CDR1 and CDR2 from the germline V gene are MNHEY and SVGAGI.

V is TRBV7-9 and J is TRBJ1-1; D uncertain. Germline values: CDR1 SEHNR, CDR2 FQNEAQ (reference sequence). CDR3 length: 13 residues. V was shortened by 1 base and J by 1 base, with 4 bases between the two germline ends. CDR3 protein: CASSLVGNTEAFF. CDR3 in DNA: TGTGCCAGCAGCTTAGTGGGGAACACTGAAGCTTTCTTT.

This clone appeared a single time. The chain links TRBV4-1 to TRBJ1-6; possible D gene TRBD1, 6 bases. The V end lost 0 bases, the J end lost 7 bases, and 10 bases lay between the germline ends. The CDR3 covers 15 residues. Germline values: CDR1 MGHRA, CDR2 YSYEKL. CDR3 bases: TGCGCCAGCAGCCAAGATATAGACAGGAATTCACCCCTCCACTTT. It encodes CASSQDIDRNSPLHF.

The V gene is TRBV5-1, the J gene TRBJ2-2; weak D call: TRBD2 (7 bases). The CDR3 is 15 residues long. Germline CDR1 SGHRS, CDR2 YFSETQ. Trimming left V 0 bases short and J 4 bases short, with 10 bases between. CDR3: CASSLAGGSTGELFF. The CDR3 nucleotides are TGCGCCAGCAGCTTGGCGGGGGGCAGCACCGGGGAGCTGTTTTTT.

The rearrangement uses TRBV10-2 and TRBJ2-7, with D maybe TRBD1 (6 bases). Germline assignment: CDR1 WSHSY and CDR2 SAAADI. The V end was cut by 6 bases, the J end by 5 bases, with 17 bases between. This CDR3 contains 14 residues. The CDR3 DNA follows: TGCGCCAGCAGCCTTCACAGGGAGAGGAACGAGCAGTACTTC. Its protein product is CASSLHRERNEQYF.

CDR3 sequence: CASSLDGQLTGNTIYF. The CDR3 nucleotides are TGCGCCAGCAGCTTGGATGGACAGCTAACTGGAAACACCATATATTTT. The chain has TRBV5-1 and TRBJ1-3, with a possible D match to TRBD1 (6 bases). Germline-derived CDR1 and CDR2 are SGHRS and YFSETQ. The CDR3 has 16 amino acids. The V gene lost 0 bases and the J gene lost 2 bases, with 12 bases spanning the gap.